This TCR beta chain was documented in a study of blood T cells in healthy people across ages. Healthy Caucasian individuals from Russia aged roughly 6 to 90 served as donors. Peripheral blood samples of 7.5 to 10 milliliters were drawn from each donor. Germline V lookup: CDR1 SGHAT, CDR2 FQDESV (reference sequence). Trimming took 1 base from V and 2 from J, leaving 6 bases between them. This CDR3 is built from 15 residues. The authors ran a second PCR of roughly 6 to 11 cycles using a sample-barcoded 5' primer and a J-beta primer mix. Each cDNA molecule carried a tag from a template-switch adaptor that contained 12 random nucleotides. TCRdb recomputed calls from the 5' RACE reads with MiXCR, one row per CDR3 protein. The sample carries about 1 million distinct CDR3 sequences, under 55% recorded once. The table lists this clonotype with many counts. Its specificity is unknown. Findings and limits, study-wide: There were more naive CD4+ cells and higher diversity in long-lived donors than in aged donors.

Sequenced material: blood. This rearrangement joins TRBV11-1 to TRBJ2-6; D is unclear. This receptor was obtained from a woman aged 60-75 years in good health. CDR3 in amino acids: CASSLGSTGANVLTF. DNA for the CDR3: TGTGCCAGCAGCTTAGGATCTACTGGGGCCAACGTCCTGACTTTC.